These 18 T cell receptor beta chains share one sample of origin, sequenced in a study of blood T cell repertoires in COVID-19. Using immunoSEQ multiplex PCR, the repertoire was profiled, and TCRdb retains in-frame clones only, with some absent. The sample contains approximately 310,000 clones, approximately 81% of which appear only once. Specimen: PBMCs or T cells enriched from blood (not recorded which). Source of these receptors: a woman in her twenties or thirties who had been exposed to COVID-19.

The chain employs TRBV4-3 and TRBJ1-6, with TRBD1 as a possible D gene (6 bases). From germline, CDR1 is LGHNA and CDR2 YSLEER. Deletions cut 1 base from V and 6 bases from J, with 13 bases between. This CDR3 has 16 amino acids. The CDR3 here is CASSQGAGALNSPLHF. As DNA, the CDR3 is TGCGCCAGCAGCCAAGGGGCAGGGGCTCTTAATTCACCCCTCCACTTT.

The chain links TRBV18 to TRBJ1-4; D not certain. This CDR3 is built from 18 residues. Germline V lookup: CDR1 KGHSH, CDR2 LQKENI. V lost 6 bases and J 4 bases, leaving 24 bases between the germline ends. CDR3 residues: CASSPTTGRPEGNEKLFF. DNA for the CDR3: TGTGCCAGCTCTCCCACTACCGGGAGACCTGAGGGTAATGAAAAACTGTTTTTT.

This clone was recorded once. The rearrangement joins TRBV30 to TRBJ1-2; 9 bases match TRBD1. The CDR3 is made up of 14 amino acids. The germline V gene has CDR1 GTSNPN and CDR2 SVGIG (reference sequence). J was trimmed by 5 bases and V by 7 bases; bases with no gene match: 11. CDR3: CASLQGAGVYGYTF. CDR3 DNA: TGTGCCTCCCTACAGGGGGCCGGAGTGTATGGCTACACCTTC.

Notes on this clone: This may stem from a read error, because a much larger clone lies one nucleotide away. The V call is TRBV6-6, the J call TRBJ2-2, with 8 bases aligning to TRBD1. Per the germline V gene, CDR1 is MNHNY and CDR2 is SVGAGI (reference sequence). V lost 8 bases and J lost 1; bases outside the gene matches: 12. This CDR3 contains 17 residues. As DNA, the CDR3 is TGTGCCAGCTGTCCGCCCACACAGGGGGGGAACACCGGGGAGCTGTTTTTT. It codes for CASCPPTQGGNTGELFF.

For the CDR3, the DNA is TGTGCCTCCGGGAGGGAGAATGGCTACACCTTC. It encodes CASGRENGYTF. The gene calls are TRBV30 and TRBJ1-2; unclear D gene. The CDR3 consists of 11 residues. Deletions cut 7 bases from V and 6 bases from J, with 12 bases between. CDR1 and CDR2 (germline): GTSNPN, SVGIG (reference sequence).

V gene TRBV11-2 combines with J gene TRBJ2-7, with 7 positions matching TRBD1. This CDR3 has 15 residues. Germline V gene sequence: CDR1 SGHAT, CDR2 FQNNGV. The V segment lost 5 bases and the J segment 2 bases; nucleotides outside the gene matches: 9. The CDR3 DNA reads as TGTGCCAGCAGCCCTCGGACAGGACTCACCTACGAGCAGTACTTC. It specifies CASSPRTGLTYEQYF.

This clone came up once. The genes are TRBV7-6 and TRBJ1-5; tentative D call: TRBD1 (6 bases). This CDR3 spans 15 amino acids. Trimming removed 1 base from V and 2 bases from J, with 9 bases in between. Germline CDR1 reads SGHVS; CDR2 reads FNYEAQ. CDR3 sequence: CASSLGGGGNQPQHF. CDR3 DNA: TGTGCCAGCAGCTTAGGTGGGGGCGGCAATCAGCCCCAGCATTTT.

This rearrangement joins TRBV13 to TRBJ2-7; 9 positions agree with TRBD2. The ends lost 5 bases at V and 3 bases at J; junction bases unmatched: 8. The germline V gene has CDR1 PRHDT and CDR2 FYEKMQ (reference sequence). The CDR3 length is 15 residues. CDR3: CASSRKATSGYEQYF. CDR3 nucleotides: TGTGCCAGCAGCAGAAAAGCGACTAGCGGCTACGAGCAGTACTTC.

This CDR3 reads CASSGTGSYEQYF. The CDR3 region has the DNA TGTGCCAGCAGCGGGACAGGCTCCTACGAGCAGTACTTC. The genes are TRBV5-4 and TRBJ2-7, with 8 bases lining up with TRBD1. Germline lookup yields CDR1 SGHNT and CDR2 YYREEE (reference sequence). The CDR3 is 13 amino acids. Trimming at V came to 4 bases and at J to 0 bases, leaving 0 bases not matched to a gene.

J is TRBJ1-4 and V is TRBV9; D gene uncertain. Germline CDR1 reads SGDLS; CDR2 reads YYNGEE. The length of the CDR3 is 14 residues. V gave up 2 bases and J gave up 8 bases, with 13 bases separating them. As DNA, the CDR3 is TGTGCCAGCAGCGTCGGCCAGGTTGGAGAAAAACTGTTTTTT. Translating gives CASSVGQVGEKLFF.

The chain recombines TRBV7-9 with TRBJ2-5, with D perhaps TRBD2 (6 bases). V lost 2 bases and J lost 1, with 14 bases in between. The length of the CDR3 is 16 residues. CDR1 SEHNR and CDR2 FQNEAQ come from the germline V gene (reference sequence). CDR3: CASSLMWREAQETQYF. CDR3 coding DNA: TGTGCCAGCAGCTTAATGTGGAGGGAAGCCCAAGAGACCCAGTACTTC.

The gene calls are TRBV6-1 and TRBJ1-6; D unresolved. V was clipped by 2 bases and J by 9 bases, with 8 bases between them. Germline V CDR1 and CDR2: MNHNS, SASEGT. The CDR3 covers 13 residues. The CDR3 nucleotides are TGTGCCAGCAGTGAATATAACGGTTCACCCCTCCACTTT. Translated: CASSEYNGSPLHF.

The chain links TRBV28 to TRBJ1-4; D is unresolved. CDR1 is MDHEN and CDR2 is SYDVKM in the germline V gene. The V end lost 5 bases, the J end lost 10 bases, and 8 bases lay between the germline ends. This CDR3 has 11 amino acids. This CDR3 reads CASSVRGKLFF. As DNA, the CDR3 is TGTGCCAGCAGTGTCAGAGGAAAACTGTTTTTT.

The chain couples TRBV5-1 to TRBJ2-7, with 13 bases lining up with TRBD2. V trimming: 3 bases; J trimming: 1 base; junction bases outside the gene matches: 1. The germline V gene has CDR1 SGHRS and CDR2 YFSETQ. This CDR3 is 15 amino acids long. The DNA for the CDR3 is TGCGCCAGCAGCTCACTAGCGGGAGGGTCCTACGAGCAGTACTTC. The encoded protein is CASSSLAGGSYEQYF.

CDR3 nucleotides: TGTGCCACCAGCAGAGATCAAGGCAGGGCGGAGACCCAGTACTTC. The encoded protein is CATSRDQGRAETQYF. The chain has TRBV15 and TRBJ2-5, with D perhaps TRBD1 (5 bases). This CDR3 comprises 15 residues. V was clipped by 0 bases and J by 5 bases, with 13 bases between them. Germline V CDR1 and CDR2: LNHNV, YYDKDF (reference sequence).

This chain links TRBV7-2 with TRBJ2-2, with D maybe TRBD1 (6 bases). The CDR3 runs to 18 residues. The germline gives CDR1 SGHTA, CDR2 FQGNSA. V dropped 1 base and J dropped 0 bases, with 15 bases sitting between them. The CDR3 reads CASSLVGWDIPNTGELFF. In DNA, the CDR3 is TGTGCCAGCAGCTTAGTAGGGTGGGACATTCCGAACACCGGGGAGCTGTTTTTT.

CDR3 nucleotide sequence: TGTGCCAGCAGCATCGGACAGGCTAATTCACCCCTCCACTTT. Translation: CASSIGQANSPLHF. The chain couples TRBV6-5 to TRBJ1-6, with 7 positions matching TRBD1. The V gene's germline CDR1 is MNHEY and CDR2 SVGAGI. There are 14 residues in the CDR3. V dropped 6 bases and J dropped 6; count of bases not matched to a gene: 5.

V usage is TRBV27 and J usage is TRBJ2-7, with D tentatively TRBD1 (5 bases). The CDR3 length is 15 residues. Germline V gene sequence: CDR1 MNHEY, CDR2 SMNVEV (reference sequence). Trimming removed 2 bases from V and 4 bases from J, with 15 bases in between. The CDR3 here is CASSLGALIGYEQYF. The DNA for the CDR3 is TGTGCCAGCAGTTTAGGGGCCCTCATCGGTTACGAGCAGTACTTC.